This TCR beta chain was retrieved from a study of blood T cell repertoires in COVID-19. Study in general: Italy, Spain and the United States were the sources of the convalescent and acute COVID-19 samples. Sample material is recorded as cDNA or gDNA derived from T cells, B-cell-depleted T cells, or PBMCs.

Using immunoSEQ multiplex PCR, the repertoire was profiled, and TCRdb retains in-frame clones only, with some absent. The table shows about 56,000 clones, with over 55% occurring only once. This CDR3 spans 15 amino acids. CDR1 SGHVS and CDR2 FQNEAQ come from the germline V gene. Trimming removed 0 bases at V and 0 bases at J, with 9 bases between. This clone was counted between two and nine times. The specimen sequenced was peripheral blood. The chain uses TRBV7-8 and TRBJ2-7; D ambiguous. The TCR was taken from a woman between 70 and 85 years old with COVID-19, enrolled during active disease. The CDR3 DNA reads TGTGCCAGCAGCTTAGCCCCGCAGGTCTCCTACGAGCAGTACTTC. It encodes CASSLAPQVSYEQYF.